These T cell receptor beta chains were read from a single sample in a study of blood T cell repertoires in COVID-19. Assay: immunoSEQ multiplex PCR; the TCRdb copy retains only in-frame clones and omits some. The table lists almost 55,000 clones, around 84% of them singletons. The sequenced sample was peripheral blood. The receptors here all came from a man aged 50-59 years with acute or convalescent COVID-19. CDR3s include the opening cysteine and the closing phenylalanine or tryptophan. Each record gives: clone size, J gene, V gene, D gene, CDR3 DNA, CDR3 protein. D genes are given only for firm matches. Clone size is not always given. Where it is, it says once, few, many or a class for expanded clones.

>-|TRBJ2-1|TRBV24-1|TRBD1
TGTGCCACCAGCCCAGGGGGCGCTTACAATGAGCAGTTCTTC
CATSPGGAYNEQFF
>-|TRBJ1-6|TRBV27|-
TGTGCCAGCAGTTTATCGCACCCCGCGAGGTCACCCCTCCACTTT
CASSLSHPARSPLHF
>-|TRBJ2-7|TRBV15|TRBD1
TGTGCCACCAGCAGGACAGGGTTCCACGAGCAGTACTTC
CATSRTGFHEQYF
>-|TRBJ1-3|TRBV19|-
TGTGCCAGTAGTACCACGGTTGAAAACACCATATATTTT
CASSTTVENTIYF
>-|TRBJ1-5|TRBV3-1/TRBV3-2|-
TGTGCCAGCAGCCAAGGGACGGCAGGGGCTCAGCCCCAGCATTTT
CASSQGTAGAQPQHF
>once|TRBJ1-4|TRBV3-1/TRBV3-2|TRBD1
TGTGCCAGCAGCCATCTCCCGGGACAGGGCTATGAAAAACTGTTTTTT
CASSHLPGQGYEKLFF
>-|TRBJ2-7|TRBV11-2|TRBD1
TGTGCCAGCAGCTATCTAGAGGACAGGGAATACGAGCAGTACTTC
CASSYLEDREYEQYF
>-|TRBJ1-1|TRBV2|-
TGTGCCACCCATTCCGGGTTTTCGAACTCTGAAGCTTTCTTT
CATHSGFSNSEAFF
>-|TRBJ2-5|TRBV28|TRBD2
TGTGCCAGCAGCCAGACTAGCGGGAGGGGGGAGACCCAGTACTTC
CASSQTSGRGETQYF
>-|TRBJ2-7|TRBV3-1/TRBV3-2|TRBD1
TGTGCCAGCAGCCAAGTCCAACAGGGGGCCGCCTACGAGCAGTACTTC
CASSQVQQGAAYEQYF
>-|TRBJ2-2|TRBV7-9|-
TGTGCCAGTGTCGGAGGAGGCACCGGGGAGCTGTTTTTT
CASVGGGTGELFF
>-|TRBJ2-1|TRBV5-1|TRBD1
TGCGCCAGCAGCCCTCAGGGGGAGAGCAATGAGCAGTTCTTC
CASSPQGESNEQFF